The 10 T cell receptor beta chains presented below share a single source sample, sequenced in a study of blood T cell repertoires in COVID-19. Sequencing was performed with immunoSEQ multiplex PCR; in TCRdb, only in-frame clones are kept and a portion is missing. The top ten hold approximately 7.7% of the sample, which has about 160,000 clones, approximately 84% seen once. Sequencing input: peripheral blood. These receptor sequences come from a man aged 35 to 55 who had recovered from COVID-19.

The gene calls are TRBV29-1 and TRBJ2-3, with TRBD2 matching 8 bases. The CDR3 runs to 14 residues. Germline V gene lookup returns CDR1 SQVTM and CDR2 ANQGSEA. V was clipped by 1 base and J by 1 base; unmatched bases: 1. CDR3 DNA sequence: TGCAGCGTTGAAGCGGGAGGGGGCACAGATACGCAGTATTTT. It encodes CSVEAGGGTDTQYF.

The rearrangement uses TRBV9 and TRBJ2-6; 7 nucleotides line up with TRBD1. CDR1 and CDR2 (germline): SGDLS, YYNGEE. CDR3 length equals 18 residues. Trimming removed 0 bases from V and 3 bases from J; junction bases left unmatched: 9. The CDR3 loop reads CASSVAETGLVGANVLTF. The CDR3 nucleotides read TGTGCCAGCAGCGTAGCGGAGACAGGGCTTGTTGGGGCCAACGTCCTGACTTTC. Filled out from reference TRBV9 and TRBJ2-6, the complete variable domain reads DSGVTQTPKHLITATGQRVTLRCSPRSGDLSVYWYQQSLDQGLQFLIQYYNGEERAKGNILERFSAQQFPDLHSELNLSSLELGDSALYFCASSVAETGLVGANVLTFGAGSRLTVL.

J is TRBJ1-4 and V is TRBV2; possible D gene TRBD1, 6 bases. This CDR3 has 17 residues. The V gene's germline CDR1 is SNHLY and CDR2 FYNNEI. Trimming took 6 bases from V and 3 from J, leaving 20 bases between them. The DNA for the CDR3 is TGTGCCAGCAGCTCTCATGGGGGGGCTCGGGCTAATGAAAAACTGTTTTTT. Its translation is CASSSHGGARANEKLFF. The entire variable domain, with the rest obtained from reference TRBV2 and TRBJ1-4, is as follows: EPEVTQTPSHQVTQMGQEVILRCVPISNHLYFYWYRQILGQKVEFLVSFYNNEISEKSEIFDDQFSVERPDGSNFTLKIRSTKLEDSAMYFCASSSHGGARANEKLFFGSGTQLSVL.

The J gene is TRBJ1-2, the V gene TRBV6-5, with 9 bases matching TRBD1. CDR1 and CDR2 from the germline V gene are MNHEY and SVGAGI. After removal of 4 bases from V and 8 bases from J, the junction contained 2 bases not matched to a gene. The CDR3 sequence is 12 residues long. CDR3 DNA sequence: TGTGCCAGCAGTTGGACAGGGGAGGGCTACACCTTC. This codes for CASSWTGEGYTF.

This chain joins TRBV5-6 and TRBJ1-1; the match to TRBD1 covers 7 bases. The germline gives CDR1 SGHDT, CDR2 YYEEEE. V trimming: 0 bases; J trimming: 1 base; junction bases outside the gene matches: 6. The CDR3 contains 16 residues. CDR3 sequence reads: CASSLAKTGANTEAFF. In DNA form, the CDR3 reads TGTGCCAGCAGCTTGGCCAAAACAGGGGCGAACACTGAAGCTTTCTTT.

The gene calls are TRBV2 and TRBJ2-7; TRBD1 aligns across 7 bases. There are 15 residues in the CDR3. Germline CDR1 and CDR2: SNHLY and FYNNEI. V lost 8 bases, J lost 9 bases, and 19 bases stayed unmatched. The CDR3 sequence is CASLSSGQIYERQYF. The CDR3 DNA reads as TGTGCCAGCCTTTCCTCGGGACAGATCTACGAGAGGCAGTACTTC.

The chain's CDR3 is CATSGDRGGANVLTF. CDR3 coding DNA: TGTGCCACCAGTGGGGACAGGGGTGGGGCCAACGTCCTGACTTTC. V is TRBV24-1 and J is TRBJ2-6; 10 bases match TRBD1. CDR1 KGHDR and CDR2 SFDVKD come from the germline V gene. The CDR3 is 15 amino acids. Unmatched junction bases numbered 0, after V lost 5 bases and J lost 3 bases.

The chain recombines TRBV7-2 with TRBJ1-1, with D perhaps TRBD1 (6 bases). Trimming removed 0 bases from V and 4 bases from J, with 9 bases in between. The CDR3 runs 14 residues. Per germline, CDR1 SGHTA and CDR2 FQGNSA. DNA of the CDR3: TGTGCCAGCAGCTTAGCTGGGGGCCCCACTGAAGCTTTCTTT. It translates to CASSLAGGPTEAFF. The full variable domain, in which reference TRBV7-2 and TRBJ1-1 provide the parts outside the CDR3, is GAGVSQSPSNKVTEKGKDVELRCDPISGHTALYWYRQSLGQGLEFLIYFQGNSAPDKSGLPSDRFSAERTGGSVSTLTIQRTQQEDSAVYLCASSLAGGPTEAFFGQGTRLTVV.

This clone turned up a few times. The rearrangement uses TRBV28 and TRBJ1-4; 7 positions match TRBD1. The CDR3 has 16 residues. CDR1 MDHEN and CDR2 SYDVKM come from the germline V gene. Trimming cost V 6 bases and J 8 bases; bases outside gene matches: 15. This chain's CDR3 is CASSPRGWDSREKLFF. The CDR3, as DNA: TGTGCCAGCAGCCCAAGGGGGTGGGACAGCCGGGAAAAACTGTTTTTT.

The CDR3 here is CASSFQPSEQFF. The CDR3 DNA sequence: TGTGCCAGCAGTTTCCAACCCAGTGAGCAGTTCTTC. The J gene is TRBJ2-1, the V gene TRBV12-3 or TRBV12-4; D not certain. The CDR3 contains 12 residues. V lost 3 bases and J lost 9, with 9 bases in between.